These 6 T cell receptor beta chains share one sample of origin, sequenced in a study of long-term antiretroviral therapy in people with HIV (dated by TCRdb to 2022 to 2024). Sequencing of the TRB variable region was done with the immunoSEQ hsTCRB v3.0 assay at survey level resolution. Here the immuneACCESS table is served through TCRdb, limited to in-frame sequences with V and J called. Missing clones are a known gap in these copies; in checked studies unresolved V genes cover under half, and the rest lacks a known reason. The sample records roughly 44,000 clones, nearly 95% of which are singletons. About 2.6% of the sample comes from the top ten. The sequencing used unsorted PBMCs, collected 3.7 years after starting antiretroviral therapy. The receptors were sampled from a woman between 50 and 59 years old with HIV.

The chain joins TRBV19 to TRBJ2-2; a possible D gene is TRBD2 (5 bases). V lost 7 bases, J lost 6 bases, and 27 bases lay in between. The germline V gene has CDR1 LNHDA and CDR2 SQIVND (reference sequence). This CDR3 is 18 amino acids long. The CDR3, as DNA: TGTGCCAGTACCCTCGGAGGAGGCGGATTAGGTTCTGCCGGGGAGCTGTTTTTT. Translated: CASTLGGGGLGSAGELFF.

The V call is TRBV29-1, the J call TRBJ2-4, with a tentative D call TRBD1 (6 bases). The V end lost 1 base, the J end lost 1 base, and 8 bases lay between the germline ends. This CDR3 region has 14 residues. The germline CDR1 and CDR2 sequences are SQVTM and ANQGSEA. The CDR3 loop reads CSVEVGAAKNIQYF. As DNA, the CDR3 is TGCAGCGTTGAAGTGGGGGCGGCCAAAAACATTCAGTACTTC.

The chain combines TRBV2 with TRBJ2-1; D gene unclear. Trimming removed 0 bases from V and 6 bases from J, with 6 bases in between. The CDR3 totals 13 residues. Germline CDR1 and CDR2: SNHLY and FYNNEI. CDR3: CASSEAPRNEQFF. Written as DNA, the CDR3 is TGTGCCAGCAGTGAAGCGCCCCGCAATGAGCAGTTCTTC.

The chain employs TRBV19 and TRBJ1-1; tentative D call: TRBD1 (6 bases). This CDR3 spans 16 amino acids. The V gene lost 6 bases and the J gene lost 6 bases, with 23 bases spanning the gap. CDR1 is LNHDA, CDR2 SQIVND, per germline (reference sequence). The CDR3 DNA follows: TGTGCCAGTAGGGTACACCACGAAAGGGGGATCCCTGAAGCTTTCTTT. This codes for CASRVHHERGIPEAFF.

This chain connects TRBV5-5 to TRBJ2-5, with 16 bases matching TRBD2. The CDR3 runs to 19 residues. The V gene's germline CDR1 is SGHKS and CDR2 YYEKEE (reference sequence). V was clipped by 4 bases and J by 4 bases; unmatched bases: 13. CDR3 in amino acids: CASSQGLAGGRVVGETQYF. Written as DNA, the CDR3 is TGTGCCAGCAGCCAGGGACTAGCGGGGGGGCGAGTAGTAGGAGAGACCCAGTACTTC.

The chain employs TRBV6-5 and TRBJ1-5, with a weak D call TRBD1 (5 bases). V lost 2 bases and J 5 bases, leaving 10 bases between the germline ends. CDR1 and CDR2 (germline): MNHEY, SVGAGI. The CDR3 loop spans 14 amino acids. CDR3 DNA: TGTGCCAGCAGTTACGGACGGGACGATCAGCCCCAGCATTTT. Its translation: CASSYGRDDQPQHF.